This record looks at one T cell receptor beta chain sequence and its context. Its specificity is not known. CDR3 length: 15 amino acids. Losses at the gene ends were 3 bases for V and 5 bases for J; bases not matched to a gene: 7. Germline CDR1 DFQATT, CDR2 SNEGSKA (reference sequence). The sample belongs to a study of T cell repertoires in cytomegalovirus infection. As for the study in general: HLA-B-restricted CMV epitopes that are well studied were used alongside recently identified HLA-C-restricted ones. The public TCR beta signatures pointed to both CMV infection and matching HLA type.

From the reads, TCRdb called clonotypes with MiXCR, one entry per CDR3 protein. The repertoire holds about 830,000 distinct CDR3 sequences, with about 30% as singletons. General observations from the study: CMV-specific TCR beta clonotypes restricted by HLA-C were the ones dominating the ex vivo response. Carriers of CMV and the relevant HLA type were discriminated by public TCR beta frequency.

The source is a human donor in good health (CMV status not recorded). Some clones in this sample may be carry-over from other donors' samples. The source material was cultured CD8+ T cells from PBMCs, sampled from culture after CMV antigen stimulation. The chain carries TRBV20-1 and TRBJ2-6, with TRBD2 matching over 7 bases. The CDR3 reads CSASGGGSRANVLTF. The CDR3 nucleotides read TGCAGTGCTAGCGGGGGAGGGTCGCGGGCCAACGTCCTGACTTTC.